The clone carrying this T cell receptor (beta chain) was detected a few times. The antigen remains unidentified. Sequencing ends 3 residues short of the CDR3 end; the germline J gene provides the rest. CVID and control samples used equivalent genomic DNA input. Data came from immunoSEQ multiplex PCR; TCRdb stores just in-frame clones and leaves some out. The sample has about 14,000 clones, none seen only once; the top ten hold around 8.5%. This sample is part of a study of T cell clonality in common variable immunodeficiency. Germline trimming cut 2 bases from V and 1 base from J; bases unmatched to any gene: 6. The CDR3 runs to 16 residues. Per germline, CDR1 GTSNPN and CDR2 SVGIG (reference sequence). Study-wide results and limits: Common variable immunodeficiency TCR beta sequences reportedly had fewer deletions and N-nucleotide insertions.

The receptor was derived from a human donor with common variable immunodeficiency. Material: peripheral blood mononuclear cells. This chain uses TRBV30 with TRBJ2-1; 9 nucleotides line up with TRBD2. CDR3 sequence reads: CAWSFLAGGSYNEQFF. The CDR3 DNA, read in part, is TGTGCCTGGAGTTTCCTGGCGGGGGGGTCCTACAATGAG.